This T cell receptor beta chain was retrieved from a study of cytomegalovirus exposure and HLA in healthy donors. V shed 2 bases and J 2 bases; nucleotides not matched to a gene: 19. In germline, CDR1 is SGHVS, CDR2 FQNEAQ. The CDR3 has 21 amino acids. In the PCR, 60 Vbeta and 13 Jbeta primers were used. TCRdb keeps only in-frame clones here, not all; method: immunoSEQ multiplex PCR. The sample has tens of thousands of clones, about 71% seen once. V is TRBV7-8 and J is TRBJ2-7, with 12 bases identical to TRBD2. The clonotype originates from a woman aged 45-60 years in good health and CMV-seropositive. The sequencing sample was made of PBMCs. The chain's CDR3 is CASSLLHYVVPLAGGPYEQYF. CDR3 in DNA: TGTGCCAGCAGCTTACTCCACTACGTGGTCCCTCTAGCGGGAGGGCCCTACGAGCAGTACTTC.